This passage covers 8 T cell receptor beta chains from one sample sequenced in a study of identical twins. TCRdb independently ran MiXCR on the 5' RACE reads; one entry per CDR3 protein. Seen here are hundreds of thousands of distinct CDR3 sequences, roughly a quarter observed once, and the top ten hold approximately 2.9%. In addition, the sample was reused for a study of T cells expressing NK-cell markers.

Sequencing was carried out using CD4+ T cells sorted from blood. These receptors were collected from a woman younger than 35 in good health.

The chain links TRBV5-1 to TRBJ1-1, with a weak D call TRBD1 (5 bases). Germline V gene data show CDR1 as SGHRS and CDR2 as YFSETQ. V lost 3 bases and J 1 base, leaving 22 bases between the germline ends. This CDR3 has 18 amino acids. The CDR3 is CASSWVSPGLKGNTEAFF. CDR3 DNA: TGCGCCAGCAGCTGGGTCAGTCCGGGACTAAAAGGGAACACTGAAGCTTTCTTT.

The rearrangement uses TRBV15 and TRBJ2-1; no clear D. Trimming cost V 3 bases and J 7 bases, with 4 bases left between them. This CDR3 comprises 11 residues. Per germline, CDR1 LNHNV and CDR2 YYDKDF (reference sequence). The CDR3 loop reads CATSRSNEQFF. In nucleotides, the CDR3 is TGTGCCACCAGCAGGTCGAATGAGCAGTTCTTC.

This clonotype occurred a few times. The chain is built from TRBV14 and TRBJ2-1, with 12 bases identical to TRBD2. Germline loops: CDR1 SGHDN, CDR2 FVKESK. This CDR3 is 15 amino acids long. After removal of 5 bases from V and 9 bases from J, the junction contained 8 bases not matched to a gene. The CDR3 coding sequence is TGTGCCAGCAGCGGGAGGACTAGCGGGAAAGGTGAGCAGTTCTTC. This gives the protein CASSGRTSGKGEQFF.

This clonotype showed up many times. The genes are TRBV12-3 or TRBV12-4 and TRBJ2-5; D is possibly TRBD1 or TRBD2 (5 bases each). Trimming pared 4 bases from V and 8 bases from J, leaving 8 bases between. The CDR3 spans 11 residues. This chain's CDR3 is CASSSGGTQYF. CDR3 coding DNA: TGTGCCAGCAGTTCTGGGGGTACCCAGTACTTC.

J is TRBJ2-7 and V is TRBV3-1; D call uncertain. The CDR3 contains 13 residues. Per germline, CDR1 LGHDT and CDR2 YNNKEL (reference sequence). Between the trimmed V and J ends, which lost 1 base and 6 bases, there was a span of 10 bases. The CDR3 sequence is CASSQGTVAEQYF. The DNA for the CDR3 is TGTGCCAGCAGCCAAGGCACGGTCGCCGAGCAGTACTTC.

CDR3 loop: CASSPRTLGEQYF. DNA for the CDR3: TGTGCCAGCAGCCCGCGGACGTTGGGCGAGCAGTACTTC. The genes are TRBV7-2 and TRBJ2-7, with D hard to call. The CDR3 contains 13 residues. The V and J ends lost 5 bases and 6 bases respectively, with 14 bases between them. The germline gives CDR1 SGHTA, CDR2 FQGNSA.

This chain joins TRBV5-1 and TRBJ1-2; D is possibly TRBD1 (5 bases). CDR1 SGHRS and CDR2 YFSETQ come from the germline V gene. The CDR3 loop spans 14 amino acids. Trimming left V 4 bases short and J 3 bases short, with 13 bases between. The CDR3 protein is CASSPRDFYYGYTF. CDR3 bases: TGCGCCAGCAGCCCACGGGACTTTTACTATGGCTACACCTTC.

The V and J genes are TRBV5-1 and TRBJ1-1; no definite D call. The CDR3 spans 14 residues. Trimming removed 1 base from V and 8 bases from J, with 15 bases in between. Per the germline V gene, CDR1 is SGHRS and CDR2 is YFSETQ. Here the CDR3 DNA reads TGCGCCAGCAGCTTGCGGGTTGGCAGACCCGAAGCTTTCTTT. Protein: CASSLRVGRPEAFF.